The clone carrying this TCR beta chain has only a few counts. TCRdb called the 5' RACE reads again in MiXCR, with one record for every CDR3 protein. The sample consists of about 83,000 distinct CDR3 sequences, about 10% of them appearing once. V lost 4 bases to trimming and J lost 7 bases; unmatched junction nucleotides: 7. The CDR3 extends over 15 amino acids. Germline-derived CDR1 and CDR2 are MNHEY and SMNVEV (reference sequence). This entry belongs to a study of early T cells in non-severe SARS-CoV-2 infection. About the study: Chains from this unsorted whole-blood bulk RNA could not be paired.

The sequencing here drew on whole blood, taken at baseline. The receptor was isolated from an adult who was a healthcare worker with PCR-confirmed SARS-CoV-2 infection or an uninfected control (not recorded which). The chain is built from TRBV27 and TRBJ1-6, with 7 bases identical to TRBD1. CDR3 DNA sequence: TGTGCCAGCAGTTCGGACAGGTTATCGAATTCACCCCTCCACTTT. This gives the protein CASSSDRLSNSPLHF.